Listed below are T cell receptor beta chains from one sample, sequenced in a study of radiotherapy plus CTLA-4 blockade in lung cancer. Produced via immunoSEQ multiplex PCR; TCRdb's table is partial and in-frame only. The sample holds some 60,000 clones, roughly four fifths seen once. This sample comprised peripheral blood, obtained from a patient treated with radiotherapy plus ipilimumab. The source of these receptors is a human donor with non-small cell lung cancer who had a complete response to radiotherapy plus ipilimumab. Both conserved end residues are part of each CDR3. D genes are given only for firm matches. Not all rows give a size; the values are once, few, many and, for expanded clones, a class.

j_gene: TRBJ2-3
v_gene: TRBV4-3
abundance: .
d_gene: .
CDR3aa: CASSQDSAADTQYF
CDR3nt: TGCGCCAGCAGCCAAGATTCCGCGGCTGATACGCAGTATTTT

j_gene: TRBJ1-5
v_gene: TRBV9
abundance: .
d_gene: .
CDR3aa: CASSVDMGRGQPQHF
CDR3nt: TGTGCCAGCAGCGTAGATATGGGGAGGGGTCAGCCCCAGCATTTT

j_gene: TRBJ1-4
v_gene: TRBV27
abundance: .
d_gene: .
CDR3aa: CASSLDPPTGGATNEKLFF
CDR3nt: TGTGCCAGCAGTTTAGATCCCCCGACAGGCGGAGCGACTAATGAAAAACTGTTTTTT

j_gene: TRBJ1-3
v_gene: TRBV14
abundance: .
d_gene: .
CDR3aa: CASSHPSTVSLGNTIYF
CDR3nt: TGTGCCAGCAGCCATCCATCGACAGTCTCTCTGGGAAACACCATATATTTT

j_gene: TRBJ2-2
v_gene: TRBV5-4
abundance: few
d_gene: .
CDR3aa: CASSSGTRNTGELFF
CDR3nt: TGTGCCAGCAGCTCCGGGACAAGAAACACCGGGGAGCTGTTTTTT

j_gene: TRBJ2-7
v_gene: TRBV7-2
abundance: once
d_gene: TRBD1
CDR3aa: CASSPDTGGLGYEQYF
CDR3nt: TGTGCCAGCAGCCCTGACACAGGGGGTCTGGGCTACGAGCAGTACTTC

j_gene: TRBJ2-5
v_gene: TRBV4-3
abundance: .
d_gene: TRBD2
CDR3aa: CASSHTSEETQYF
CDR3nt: TGCGCCAGCAGCCATACTAGCGAAGAGACCCAGTACTTC

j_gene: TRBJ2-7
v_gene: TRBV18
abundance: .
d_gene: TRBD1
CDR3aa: CASSPGQGAHEQYF
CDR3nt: TGTGCCAGCTCACCGGGACAGGGGGCCCACGAGCAGTACTTC

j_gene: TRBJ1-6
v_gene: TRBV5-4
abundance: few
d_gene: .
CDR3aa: CASSLDQNSPLHF
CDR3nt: TGTGCCAGCAGCTTGGATCAGAATTCACCCCTCCACTTT

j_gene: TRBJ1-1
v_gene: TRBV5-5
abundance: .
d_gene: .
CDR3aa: CASSRRTAAMNTEAFF
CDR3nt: TGTGCCAGCAGCAGAAGGACAGCCGCTATGAACACTGAAGCTTTCTTT

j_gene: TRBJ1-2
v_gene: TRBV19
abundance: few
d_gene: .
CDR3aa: CASRQGGNYGYTF
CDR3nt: TGTGCCAGTAGACAGGGCGGTAACTATGGCTACACCTTC

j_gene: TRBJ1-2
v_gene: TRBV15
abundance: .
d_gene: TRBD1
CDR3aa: CATSGQTGVDYGYTF
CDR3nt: TGTGCCACCAGCGGCCAGACAGGGGTCGACTATGGCTACACCTTC

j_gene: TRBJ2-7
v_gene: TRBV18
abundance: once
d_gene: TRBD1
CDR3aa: CASSPRDRGRSYEQYF
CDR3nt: TGTGCCAGCTCACCCCGCGACAGGGGAAGGTCCTACGAGCAGTACTTC

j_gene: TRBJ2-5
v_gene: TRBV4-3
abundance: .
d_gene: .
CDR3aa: CASSQGGGLETQYF
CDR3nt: TGCGCCAGCAGCCAAGGAGGCGGACTAGAGACCCAGTACTTC

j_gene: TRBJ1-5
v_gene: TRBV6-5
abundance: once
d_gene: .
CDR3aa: CASSRTVGQPQHF
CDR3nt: TGTGCCAGCAGCCGTACCGTGGGCCAGCCCCAGCATTTT

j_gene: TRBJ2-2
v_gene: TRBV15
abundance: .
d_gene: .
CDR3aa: CATSSSGTGELFF
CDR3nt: TGTGCCACCAGCAGTAGCGGAACCGGGGAGCTGTTTTTT

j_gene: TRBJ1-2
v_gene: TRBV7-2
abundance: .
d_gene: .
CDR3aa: CASSFGISGGYTF
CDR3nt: TGTGCCAGCAGCTTCGGGATTTCCGGTGGCTACACCTTC

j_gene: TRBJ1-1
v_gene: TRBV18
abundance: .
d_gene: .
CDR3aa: CASSPSMGDTEAFF
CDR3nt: TGTGCCAGCTCACCATCAATGGGAGACACTGAAGCTTTCTTT

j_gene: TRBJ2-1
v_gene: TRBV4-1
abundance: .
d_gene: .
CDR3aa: CASSQRPPRVDYNEQFF
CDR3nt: TGCGCCAGCAGCCAACGGCCGCCGAGGGTTGACTACAATGAGCAGTTCTTC

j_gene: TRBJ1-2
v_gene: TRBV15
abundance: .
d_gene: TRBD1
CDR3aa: CATSRGTGGFGYTF
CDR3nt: TGTGCCACCAGCAGGGGGACAGGGGGATTTGGCTACACCTTC

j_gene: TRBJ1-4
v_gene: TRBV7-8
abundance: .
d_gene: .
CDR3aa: CASSGGWGGRNEKLFF
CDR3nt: TGTGCCAGCAGCGGGGGTTGGGGGGGCAGGAATGAAAAACTGTTTTTT

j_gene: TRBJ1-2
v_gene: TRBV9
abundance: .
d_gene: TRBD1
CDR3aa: CASSATGAPNYGYTF
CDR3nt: TGTGCCAGCAGCGCGACAGGGGCCCCTAACTATGGCTACACCTTC

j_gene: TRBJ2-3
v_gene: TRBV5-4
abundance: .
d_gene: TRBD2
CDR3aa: CASSLLGGGTDTQYF
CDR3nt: TGTGCCAGCAGCTTGTTGGGGGGGGGCACAGATACGCAGTATTTT

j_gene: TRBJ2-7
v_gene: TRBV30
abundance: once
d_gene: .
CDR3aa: CAWSVPGSSYEQYF
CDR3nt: TGTGCCTGGAGTGTACCAGGTAGCTCCTACGAGCAGTACTTC

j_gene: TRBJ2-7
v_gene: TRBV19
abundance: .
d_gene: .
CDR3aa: CASTPTGQDSYEQYF
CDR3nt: TGTGCCAGCACTCCGACGGGACAAGATTCCTACGAGCAGTACTTC

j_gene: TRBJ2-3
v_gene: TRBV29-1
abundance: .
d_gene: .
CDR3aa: CSVVRSTDTQYF
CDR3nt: TGCAGCGTGGTGAGAAGCACAGATACGCAGTATTTT

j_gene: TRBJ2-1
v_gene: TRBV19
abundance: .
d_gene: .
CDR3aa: CASTREAPKPSYNEQFF
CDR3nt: TGTGCCAGTACCCGTGAAGCCCCTAAACCATCCTACAATGAGCAGTTCTTC

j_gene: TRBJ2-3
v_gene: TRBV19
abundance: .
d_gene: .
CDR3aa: CASSIVTGGTQYF
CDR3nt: TGTGCCAGTAGTATTGTGACAGGAGGTACGCAGTATTTT

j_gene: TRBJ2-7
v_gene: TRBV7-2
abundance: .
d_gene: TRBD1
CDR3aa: CASSRGPGQGIGEQYF
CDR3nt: TGTGCCAGCAGCCGCGGTCCTGGACAGGGTATAGGCGAGCAGTACTTC

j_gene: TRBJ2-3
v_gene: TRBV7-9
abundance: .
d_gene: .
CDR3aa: CASSLAGRGGDTQYF
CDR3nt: TGTGCCAGCAGCTTAGCGGGCAGGGGCGGGGATACGCAGTATTTT